The 32 T cell receptor beta chains reported below all come from one sample, sequenced in a study of CD8 T cells in ankylosing spondylitis. TCRdb re-derived calls from the 5' RACE reads in MiXCR, one entry per CDR3 protein. This table has a few hundred thousand distinct CDR3 sequences, about 20% appearing once. What was sequenced was blood, either unsorted or a sorted T cell fraction (not recorded which). Receptors originate from a male donor with ankylosing spondylitis or in good health (not recorded which).

This clonotype was observed a handful of times. V and J are TRBV2 and TRBJ1-1; D gene ambiguous. Germline-derived CDR1 and CDR2 are SNHLY and FYNNEI. The CDR3 totals 13 residues. Trimming stripped 6 bases from V and 6 bases from J, with 14 bases between. CDR3 DNA: TGTGCCAGCAGGGCAAAGGAGGATTCTGAAGCTTTCTTT. This gives the protein CASRAKEDSEAFF.

V gene TRBV5-1 combines with J gene TRBJ2-6, with unresolved D. With 4 bases removed from V and 0 bases from J, the gap between germline ends came to 5 bases. The CDR3 contains 14 residues. From germline, CDR1 is SGHRS and CDR2 YFSETQ. CDR3 protein: CASSQDSGANVLTF. The CDR3 DNA reads TGCGCCAGCAGCCAGGACTCTGGGGCCAACGTCCTGACTTTC. Looking up the rest from reference TRBV5-1 and TRBJ2-6 gives the full variable domain: KAGVTQTPRYLIKTRGQQVTLSCSPISGHRSVSWYQQTPGQGLQFLFEYFSETQRNKGNFPGRFSGRQFSNSRSEMNVSTLELGDSALYLCASSQDSGANVLTFGAGSRLTVL.

This chain connects TRBV12-3 or TRBV12-4 to TRBJ2-5; TRBD1 or TRBD2 may be the D gene (5 bases each). The CDR3 is 14 residues long. Trimming shortened V by 3 bases and J by 9 bases, and 17 bases separated the two germline ends. The CDR3 sequence: CASSLWGLVGAQYF. The CDR3 DNA reads TGTGCCAGCAGTTTGTGGGGGTTGGTTGGGGCCCAGTACTTC.

This sequence joins TRBV5-1 and TRBJ1-2; D is unclear. CDR1 is SGHRS and CDR2 is YFSETQ in the germline V gene. Trimming removed 0 bases at V and 1 base at J, with 7 bases between. CDR3 length equals 14 residues. Here the CDR3 DNA reads TGCGCCAGCAGCTTGGGACCGGGTAACTATGGCTACACCTTC. Translated, it gives CASSLGPGNYGYTF.

The rearrangement links TRBV29-1 to TRBJ2-3; 7 bases fit TRBD2. V trimming: 2 bases; J trimming: 0 bases; junction bases outside the gene matches: 8. The CDR3 has 16 residues. Germline V gene sequence: CDR1 SQVTM, CDR2 ANQGSEA. DNA for the CDR3: TGCAGCGTTGAAACCGCAACTAGCGAGAGCACAGATACGCAGTATTTT. Translation gives CSVETATSESTDTQYF.

This clonotype came up a few times. Here the CDR3 DNA reads TGCGCCAGCAGCTTGGAACAGGGGGATGAAAAACTGTTTTTT. This encodes CASSLEQGDEKLFF. This chain joins TRBV5-1 and TRBJ1-4; 8 bases align to TRBD1. Trimming removed 0 bases from V and 6 bases from J; junction bases left unmatched: 1. This CDR3 has 14 residues. In germline, CDR1 is SGHRS, CDR2 YFSETQ.

This clonotype has a handful of counts. The CDR3 nucleotides are TGCGCCAGCAGCGTAGGGACTAGCGGGGTCTACGAGCAGTACGTC. It encodes CASSVGTSGVYEQYV. This sequence joins TRBV5-1 and TRBJ2-7; 13 positions agree with TRBD2. The CDR3 runs to 15 residues. The germline gives CDR1 SGHRS, CDR2 YFSETQ. With 4 bases clipped from V and 3 bases from J, the junction kept 4 bases outside the gene matches.

This clonotype was counted only a few times. J is TRBJ1-5 and V is TRBV28, with 8 bases matching TRBD1. This CDR3 has 15 residues. CDR1 and CDR2 (germline): MDHEN, SYDVKM. V was clipped by 2 bases and J by 6 bases; unmatched bases: 6. The CDR3: CASSLPGTGGQPQHF. CDR3 nucleotides: TGTGCCAGCAGTTTACCCGGGACAGGAGGTCAGCCCCAGCATTTT.

This clonotype was detected only a few times. This sequence joins TRBV6-1 and TRBJ2-5, with D possibly being TRBD2 (5 bases). Deletions cut 11 bases from V and 5 bases from J, with 18 bases between. The CDR3 length is 13 residues. Germline CDR1 MNHNS, CDR2 SASEGT. The CDR3 sequence: CAVRERRYETQYF. CDR3 coding DNA: TGTGCCGTCCGGGAACGCCGGTATGAGACCCAGTACTTC.

The chain employs TRBV9 and TRBJ2-7; 12 bases map to TRBD2. The CDR3 totals 16 residues. CDR1 is SGDLS, CDR2 YYNGEE, per germline. With V trimmed by 4 bases and J by 2 bases, 7 bases remained unmatched. Here the CDR3 reads CASSRSSSGRAYEQYV. CDR3 DNA sequence: TGTGCCAGCAGCCGATCTTCTAGCGGGAGGGCCTACGAGCAGTACGTC.

The V and J genes are TRBV12-3 or TRBV12-4 and TRBJ2-1, with no clear D. The CDR3 totals 10 residues. V lost 5 bases, J lost 6 bases, and 2 bases lay in between. The CDR3 nucleotides read TGTGCCAGCAGTAGCAATGAGCAGTTCTTC. Amino acids: CASSSNEQFF.

This clonotype was counted between two and nine times. This chain uses TRBV5-1 with TRBJ2-3; 12 bases are a match to TRBD2. The junction had 9 bases not matched to a gene; V was cut back by 4 bases and J by 6 bases. Germline V gene lookup returns CDR1 SGHRS and CDR2 YFSETQ. The CDR3 contains 16 residues. As DNA, the CDR3 is TGCGCCAGCAGCCAACGTACTAGCGGGGGGTCGGATACGCAGTATTTT. Protein product: CASSQRTSGGSDTQYF.

The table lists this clonotype with a few counts. The chain links TRBV5-1 to TRBJ2-5; no clear D. Germline lookup yields CDR1 SGHRS and CDR2 YFSETQ. The CDR3 spans 13 residues. Trimming shortened V by 0 bases and J by 0 bases, and 3 bases separated the two germline ends. The CDR3 loop is CASSLAYQETQYF. Here the CDR3 DNA reads TGCGCCAGCAGCTTGGCGTACCAAGAGACCCAGTACTTC.

This clonotype has a handful of counts. The chain recombines TRBV27 with TRBJ2-4, with D perhaps TRBD1 or TRBD2 (5 bases each). V lost 5 bases, J lost 1 base, and 15 bases lay in between. The CDR3 is made up of 16 amino acids. In germline, CDR1 is MNHEY, CDR2 SMNVEV (reference sequence). This CDR3 is CASSPQGEGAKNIQYF. Here the CDR3 DNA reads TGTGCCAGCAGTCCCCAGGGTGAGGGGGCCAAAAACATTCAGTACTTC.

The V call is TRBV4-1, the J call TRBJ1-5; 8 positions agree with TRBD1. The CDR3 totals 16 residues. Germline CDR1 is MGHRA and CDR2 is YSYEKL. V was clipped by 0 bases and J by 5 bases; unmatched bases: 6. The chain's CDR3 is CASSQDRDRSDQPQHF. The CDR3 nucleotides are TGCGCCAGCAGCCAAGACAGGGACAGGTCCGATCAGCCCCAGCATTTT.

V is TRBV3-1 and J is TRBJ2-3, with 8 bases fitting TRBD2. Trimming at V came to 4 bases and at J to 3 bases, leaving 6 bases not matched to a gene. The CDR3 is 15 residues long. The germline CDR1 and CDR2 sequences are LGHDT and YNNKEL (reference sequence). The CDR3 DNA reads TGTGCCAGCAGCCTCCGGGGGGGGCAGACAGATACGCAGTATTTT. Protein product: CASSLRGGQTDTQYF.

The chain combines TRBV30 with TRBJ1-2; possible D gene TRBD1, 6 bases. Trimming cost V 3 bases and J 4 bases, with 15 bases left between them. The CDR3 loop spans 14 amino acids. Germline V CDR1 and CDR2: GTSNPN, SVGIG (reference sequence). CDR3 bases: TGTGCCTGGAGCGAAAGGACAGACTCCTATGGCTACACCTTC. Protein sequence: CAWSERTDSYGYTF.

A few counts support this clonotype. The gene calls are TRBV28 and TRBJ2-3; D remains unclear. Deletions cut 10 bases from V and 4 bases from J, with 12 bases between. From germline, CDR1 is MDHEN and CDR2 SYDVKM. The CDR3 loop spans 12 amino acids. The CDR3 nucleotides are TGTGCCACCCGAGGAATAGCAGATACGCAGTATTTT. Its translation: CATRGIADTQYF.

V gene TRBV20-1 combines with J gene TRBJ1-2; a weak D match, TRBD1 (5 bases). Germline V lookup: CDR1 DFQATT, CDR2 SNEGSKA (reference sequence). CDR3 length: 14 amino acids. Trimming shortened V by 3 bases and J by 2 bases, and 13 bases separated the two germline ends. This chain's CDR3 is CSASDGGSNYGYTF. The CDR3 DNA sequence: TGCAGTGCTAGCGATGGGGGATCCAACTATGGCTACACCTTC.

This chain uses TRBV18 with TRBJ1-2; D unclear. Germline assignment: CDR1 KGHSH and CDR2 LQKENI. The CDR3 has 14 residues. Trimming took off 2 bases at V and 0 bases at J, with 7 bases between the two ends. The CDR3 region has the DNA TGTGCCAGCTCACCAAAACAGACTAACTATGGCTACACCTTC. Translating gives CASSPKQTNYGYTF.

This clonotype was found many times. The rearrangement links TRBV5-1 to TRBJ2-7; 8 positions match TRBD1. Germline V gene lookup returns CDR1 SGHRS and CDR2 YFSETQ. This CDR3 has 15 residues. V shed 1 base and J 7 bases; nucleotides not matched to a gene: 10. The CDR3 loop reads CASSLFGRGQGEQYV. CDR3 bases: TGCGCCAGCAGCTTGTTCGGCAGGGGGCAGGGGGAGCAGTACGTC.

This chain uses TRBV7-9 with TRBJ1-5; D is possibly TRBD1 (6 bases). Germline V gene data show CDR1 as SEHNR and CDR2 as FQNEAQ (reference sequence). The CDR3 covers 16 residues. V gave up 5 bases and J gave up 0 bases, with 14 bases separating them. CDR3 bases: TGTGCCAGCAGCCTCTCCGGGGGGGCTAGCAATCAGCCCCAGCATTTT. Translated: CASSLSGGASNQPQHF. The full variable domain, rest sourced from reference TRBV7-9 and TRBJ1-5, is DTGVSQNPRHKITKRGQNVTFRCDPISEHNRLYWYRQTLGQGPEFLTYFQNEAQLEKSRLLSDRFSAERPKGSFSTLEIQRTEQGDSAMYLCASSLSGGASNQPQHFGDGTRLSIL.

This clonotype came up a few times. The chain links TRBV6-4 to TRBJ2-1, with 13 bases that match TRBD2. Trimming took 6 bases from V and 13 from J; bases not matched to a gene: 6. Germline V CDR1 and CDR2: MRHNA, SNTAGT. CDR3 length: 13 residues. CDR3 region: CASSKTSGRAQFF. Here the CDR3 DNA reads TGTGCCAGCAGCAAAACTAGCGGGAGGGCCCAGTTCTTC.

This clonotype occurred many times. This sequence joins TRBV28 and TRBJ2-6; D uncertain. From germline, CDR1 is MDHEN and CDR2 SYDVKM. The CDR3 spans 13 residues. Trimming took 2 bases from V and 4 from J, leaving 3 bases between them. For the CDR3, the DNA is TGTGCCAGCAGTTTAACAGGGGCCAACGTCCTGACTTTC. Protein product: CASSLTGANVLTF.

The chain links TRBV6-5 to TRBJ1-5, with TRBD1 identical over 7 bases. The CDR3 contains 16 residues. Per germline, CDR1 MNHEY and CDR2 SVGAGI. V trimming: 4 bases; J trimming: 1 base; junction bases outside the gene matches: 7. CDR3: CASSWPGQISNQPQHF. DNA for the CDR3: TGTGCCAGCAGTTGGCCGGGACAGATAAGCAATCAGCCCCAGCATTTT.

The chain combines TRBV12-3 or TRBV12-4 with TRBJ1-6; unclear D gene. Trimming cost V 1 base and J 7 bases, with 14 bases left between them. This CDR3 has 16 residues. Here the CDR3 reads CASSLGAGKANSPLHF. The CDR3 nucleotides are TGTGCCAGCAGTTTAGGCGCCGGCAAGGCCAATTCACCCCTCCACTTT.

This clonotype was counted between two and nine times. J is TRBJ1-4 and V is TRBV15; unclear D gene. This CDR3 region has 17 residues. CDR1 LNHNV and CDR2 YYDKDF come from the germline V gene (reference sequence). The V gene lost 0 bases and the J gene lost 5 bases, with 16 bases spanning the gap. For the CDR3, the DNA is TGTGCCACCAGCAGAGATTTGGATAGACACGGCAATGAAAAACTGTTTTTT. This sequence encodes CATSRDLDRHGNEKLFF.

The chain couples TRBV6-1 to TRBJ2-1; no definite D call. Trimming took off 5 bases at V and 4 bases at J, with 12 bases between the two ends. This CDR3 is 14 amino acids long. Germline V gene sequence: CDR1 MNHNS, CDR2 SASEGT. CDR3 in DNA: TGTGCCAGCAGTCCTTCGTCGCGGTACAATGAGCAGTTCTTC. Amino acids: CASSPSSRYNEQFF.

This clonotype was counted at least ten times. The J gene is TRBJ2-5, the V gene TRBV20-1; D gene uncertain. Germline CDR1 DFQATT, CDR2 SNEGSKA (reference sequence). This CDR3 has 14 amino acids. Trimming removed 5 bases at V and 2 bases at J, with 15 bases between. The CDR3 reads CSAPLSGDQETQYF. In DNA form, the CDR3 reads TGCAGTGCTCCCCTCTCAGGAGATCAAGAGACCCAGTACTTC.

CDR3 bases: TGCGCCAGCAGACCTGGGACTGTTGGAAACACCATATATTTT. It codes for CASRPGTVGNTIYF. The rearrangement links TRBV5-1 to TRBJ1-3, with D possibly TRBD1 on 5 matching bases. The CDR3 has 14 residues. V lost 5 bases, J lost 3 bases, and 12 bases lay in between. The V gene's germline CDR1 is SGHRS and CDR2 YFSETQ.

The chain recombines TRBV28 with TRBJ2-5; weak D call: TRBD1 (6 bases). Trimming took off 5 bases at V and 1 base at J, with 14 bases between the two ends. CDR3 length equals 15 residues. Per germline, CDR1 MDHEN and CDR2 SYDVKM. CDR3 bases: TGTGCCAGCAGTCTAACCAGGGGCCCCCAAGAGACCCAGTACTTC. Its protein is CASSLTRGPQETQYF.

The chain couples TRBV10-3 to TRBJ1-3, with 7 bases matching TRBD1. Per the germline V gene, CDR1 is ENHRY and CDR2 is SYGVKD. CDR3 length: 14 amino acids. Losses at the gene ends were 9 bases for V and 4 bases for J; bases not matched to a gene: 9. The CDR3 region has the DNA TGTGCCATACACGTTGACAGGGCAGGAAACACCATATATTTT. This translates into CAIHVDRAGNTIYF.